This T cell receptor beta chain originates from a study of cytomegalovirus exposure and HLA in healthy donors. About this clone: The antigen is unknown.

Germline CDR1 and CDR2: SGDLS and YYNGEE. The V and J ends lost 7 bases and 5 bases, in that order; junction bases with no gene match: 10. The CDR3 is 14 residues long. Overall study findings and caveats: According to reports, the classifier identified cytomegalovirus status with high specificity and sensitivity. Other equally common chains were less clonally expanded than HLA-associated TCR beta chains, a later analysis showed.

The PCR made use of 60 Vbeta and 13 Jbeta primers. This table comes from immunoSEQ multiplex PCR, and its TCRdb copy is limited to in-frame clones, with some not included. This sample has around 130,000 clones, with roughly three quarters found just once. This clonotype was sampled from a woman aged 35 to 49 in good health and CMV-seronegative. The gene calls are TRBV9 and TRBJ2-7; 9 bases are shared with TRBD1. Material for sequencing was PBMCs. The CDR3 coding sequence is TGTGCCAGCTCCATCCGGGACAGGGCCCACGAGCAGTACTTC. This sequence encodes CASSIRDRAHEQYF. Full variable domain (outside the CDR3, taken from reference TRBV9 and TRBJ2-7): DSGVTQTPKHLITATGQRVTLRCSPRSGDLSVYWYQQSLDQGLQFLIQYYNGEERAKGNILERFSAQQFPDLHSELNLSSLELGDSALYFCASSIRDRAHEQYFGPGTRLTVT.